This T cell receptor beta chain is drawn from a study of OX40 agonist ivuxolimab in advanced cancers. With respect to the entire study: The costimulatory receptor OX40 (CD134) was targeted by ivuxolimab, a fully human IgG2 agonistic monoclonal antibody. The dose-escalation cohort was roughly 83% male with a mean age of about 60 years, ranging from roughly 23 to 90. Three dose-escalation patients achieved partial responses, one with hepatocellular carcinoma and two with cutaneous melanoma. Of the approximately 50 patients in dose escalation, some 19 had hepatocellular carcinoma, roughly 15 had melanoma, 9 had renal cell carcinoma and 9 had head and neck cancer. Prior anti-PD-1, anti-PD-L1 or anti-CTLA-4 therapy was permitted, and approximately 40% of dose-escalation patients had received checkpoint inhibitors. The monotherapy dose-escalation portion (N = 52 patients) of the phase I ivuxolimab trial is reported in the paper. Intravenous ivuxolimab was administered to patients every 2 weeks at six dose levels: 0.01, 0.1, 0.3, 1.5, 3 and 10 mg/kg. Peripheral TCRbeta sequencing aimed to test whether ivuxolimab altered TCR sequence diversity and caused clonal T-cell expansion. Study-level results and caveats: At doses of 0.1 to 3.0 mg/kg, clonal expansion of both CD4+ and CD8+ blood T cells was observed from baseline to week 6. After ivuxolimab, more expanded clones were found on average in CD8+ T cells than in CD4+ T cells. In the 0.1-3.0 mg/kg groups, partial responders were among the patients with the lowest normalized peripheral clonal expansion, particularly in CD8+ T cells. Antigen specificity was not determined for the clonally expanded peripheral T cells. Low levels of normalized T-cell clonal expansion were also shown by some nonresponding patients.

There are 14 amino acids in the CDR3, from cysteine to phenylalanine inclusive. Only the CDR3 DNA stays, 42 bases, in frame from base 1. Between the V and J ends, shortened by 1 base and 4 bases respectively, the junction contains 9 bases. Looking up the germline V gene (reference sequence) yields CDR1 LNHNV and CDR2 YYDKDF. The trial excluded patients who had a history of autoimmune disease or who were on systemic immunosuppression. Peripheral blood for TCR sequencing was collected from all dose cohorts at baseline, on cycle 4 day 1, and on cycle 7 day 1. The samples were drawn from a first-in-human, open-label, multicenter phase I dose-escalation trial of ivuxolimab. The trial enrolled adults with locally advanced or metastatic head and neck squamous cell, hepatocellular, melanoma or renal cell carcinoma. Before TCR sequencing, CD4+ T cells and CD8+ T cells from peripheral blood were sorted into separate populations.

About this clone itself: It has no known antigen specificity. No much larger clone exists at a distance of one base, and base qualities are not known.

To sequence the TCRbeta CDR3 region, genomic DNA was isolated from the sorted cells. The immunoSEQ Assay was used to sequence the TCRbeta CDR3 regions. In its TCRdb copy, this immuneACCESS table keeps in-frame sequences only and misses some clones. Where compared with another copy, unresolved V genes explain less than half of these, and the others have no known cause. This sample gives about 40,000 clones in total; about 91% of them show up just once. Of the sample, 20% to 30% is held by the ten largest clones. The V and J genes are TRBV15 and TRBJ2-3; the D call could be TRBD1 or TRBD2, with each sharing 5 bases. The receptor's source is an adult with an advanced solid tumor such as melanoma, head and neck, liver or kidney cancer. Sequencing was performed on CD4+ or CD8+ T cells sorted from blood, taken in a trial of the OX40 agonist ivuxolimab. The DNA reads TGTGCCACCAGCAGAGCCAGGGACCCAGATACGCAGTATTTT. Translated, this gives CATSRARDPDTQYF.